This is a list of T cell receptor beta chains from one sample in a study of CD4 T cells in relation to SARS-CoV-2 and coronaviruses. Here immunoSEQ multiplex PCR was the method, and the copy in TCRdb shows in-frame clones only, minus some. The table includes some 37,000 clones, around four fifths detected once. No antigens are known for them. Sequencing was performed on memory CD4+ T cells from PBMCs, cultured in vitro. The receptors here all came from an adult with COVID-19. Each CDR3 is given with its conserved first and last residue. The D gene is left open where the match is weak. Clone size is shown for a subset of rows, as once, few, many or a class of expanded clone.

CDR3nt	CDR3aa	abundance	v_gene	j_gene	d_gene
TGTGCCACCCGTCCCGAGGGGAACACTGAAGCTTTCTTT	CATRPEGNTEAFF	.	TRBV2	TRBJ1-1	.
TGTGCCAGCAGCACCGGGGGGGGAGGCGGAAACACCATATATTTT	CASSTGGGGGNTIYF	.	TRBV3-1/TRBV3-2	TRBJ1-3	.
TGTGCCTGGAGTGTTCGGGGAGCGAGAGGCTACACCTTC	CAWSVRGARGYTF	few	TRBV30	TRBJ1-2	.
TGTGCCAGCGGGGCTTTGGTGAACACTGAAGCTTTCTTT	CASGALVNTEAFF	few	TRBV19	TRBJ1-1	.
TGTGCCAGCAGTGAGAGGGAGACAAATGAGCAGTTCTTC	CASSERETNEQFF	.	TRBV2	TRBJ2-1	.
TGTGCCAGCAGCTTTATCCAGGGCAGCTACGAGCAGTACTTC	CASSFIQGSYEQYF	.	TRBV7-9	TRBJ2-7	.
TGTGCCATCTGGGACAGGGCCCCGAGGACTGAAGCTTTCTTT	CAIWDRAPRTEAFF	.	TRBV10-3	TRBJ1-1	TRBD1
TGTGCCAGCAGCCGTATGGGGGGCACGGAGACCCAGTACTTC	CASSRMGGTETQYF	.	TRBV5-4	TRBJ2-5	.
TGTGCCAGTAGCCGAAATTTGAATGAGCAGTTCTTC	CASSRNLNEQFF	.	TRBV19	TRBJ2-1	.
TGCGCCAGCACCCCGGCGGGACTAGCATTCCATGAGCAGTTCTTC	CASTPAGLAFHEQFF	few	TRBV5-1	TRBJ2-1	TRBD2
TGTGCCAGCCAATTATCCCAGGGGGTGGGGTTGGGGGAGACCCAGTACTTC	CASQLSQGVGLGETQYF	.	TRBV28	TRBJ2-5	TRBD1
TGTGCCAGCAGCTTGAACAGGGGGAGCGCGGAAAAACTGTTTTTT	CASSLNRGSAEKLFF	.	TRBV7-9	TRBJ1-4	TRBD1
TGTGCCAGCAGTACGACAGGGAATGATCAGCCCCAGCATTTT	CASSTTGNDQPQHF	.	TRBV2	TRBJ1-5	TRBD1
TGTGCCAGTCGAAGCGGGAGCTACAATGAGCAGTTCTTC	CASRSGSYNEQFF	.	TRBV19	TRBJ2-1	TRBD2
TGCAGCGTTGAAGTCGAGTACACTGAAGCTTTCTTT	CSVEVEYTEAFF	few	TRBV29-1	TRBJ1-1	.